This T cell receptor beta chain was sequenced for a study of T-cell reconstitution after alpha-beta-depleted transplantation in children. This CDR3 is 17 amino acids long. With 1 base clipped from V and 2 bases from J, the junction kept 5 bases outside the gene matches. Germline V lookup: CDR1 SGHVS, CDR2 FQNEAQ. Unique molecular identifiers were incorporated into the prepared TCRbeta library. TCRdb redid the calling of the PCR reads with MiXCR, one entry per CDR3 protein. The table includes roughly 220,000 distinct CDR3 sequences, 9.7% detected once. The source was PBMCs from the stem cell graft donor, collected from the stem cell graft. The TCR originated in a human donor who donated a stem cell graft to a child with SCID. The V call is TRBV7-8, the J call TRBJ2-2; TRBD1 agrees at 9 bases. The CDR3 DNA follows: TGTGCCAGCAGCTTAGACCCGGGACAGGGTAACACCGGGGAGCTGTTTTTT. The encoded protein is CASSLDPGQGNTGELFF. Together with reference TRBV7-8 and TRBJ2-2, the CDR3 gives the full variable domain: GAGVSQSPRYKVAKRGQDVALRCDPISGHVSLFWYQQALGQGPEFLTYFQNEAQLDKSGLPSDRFFAERPEGSVSTLKIQRTQQEDSAVYLCASSLDPGQGNTGELFFGEGSRLTVL.